These T cell receptor beta chains were read from a single sample in a study of control samples from healthy donors and cancer patients. Profiling relied on immunoSEQ multiplex PCR, and the TCRdb table lists in-frame clones only, not all of them. The table includes tens of thousands of clones, around 90% detected once. The sample comprised PBMCs. Every receptor here comes from a woman in her fifties or sixties with colorectal cancer. CDR3s include the opening cysteine and the closing phenylalanine or tryptophan. D genes are given only for firm matches. The size field is filled for only some rows; it gives once, few, many or a size class.

14	NA	NA	TRBJ1-2	TRBV5-1	TGCGCCAGCAGCTTGGCCCTGACAGGAATGGGCTACACCTTC	CASSLALTGMGYTF
15	NA	TRBD1	TRBJ1-4	TRBV29-1	TGCAGCGTTTTTACGGGGCAGGGGGCTAATGAAAAACTGTTTTTT	CSVFTGQGANEKLFF
15	NA	NA	TRBJ2-3	TRBV15	TGTGCCACCAGCAGAGATTCCCACAGGACAGATACGCAGTATTTT	CATSRDSHRTDTQYF
15	NA	NA	TRBJ1-6	TRBV5-5	TGTGCCAGCAGCTTGGCGGACAGACGAAATTCACCCCTCCACTTT	CASSLADRRNSPLHF
12	NA	NA	TRBJ2-2	TRBV28	TGTGCCAGCACCCTCCAGACCGGGGAGCTGTTTTTT	CASTLQTGELFF
15	NA	NA	TRBJ2-2	TRBV18	TGTGCCACCAGGACGAGCGGACTGAACACCGGGGAGCTGTTTTTT	CATRTSGLNTGELFF
13	NA	NA	TRBJ2-2	TRBV5-6	TGTGCCAGCACCCGGGGGCAGGGCGGGGAGCTGTTTTTT	CASTRGQGGELFF
16	NA	TRBD1	TRBJ1-2	TRBV7-2	TGTGCCAGCAGCATACCACAGGGGGCGATCGGCTATGGCTACACCTTC	CASSIPQGAIGYGYTF
12	NA	NA	TRBJ1-2	TRBV6-2/TRBV6-3	TGTGCCAGCAGCGCCCAACTCTATGGCTACACCTTC	CASSAQLYGYTF
14	NA	TRBD1	TRBJ2-5	TRBV6-5	TGTGCCAGCACCCGAGACAGGGTTCAAGAGACCCAGTACTTC	CASTRDRVQETQYF
17	NA	TRBD1	TRBJ1-1	TRBV25-1	TGTGCCAGCAGTGAAAGGGACAGGGTGGGGATGAACACTGAAGCTTTCTTT	CASSERDRVGMNTEAFF
14	NA	NA	TRBJ2-2	TRBV6-5	TGTGCCAGCAGTTACGAGGTCAACACCGGGGAGCTGTTTTTT	CASSYEVNTGELFF
14	NA	NA	TRBJ2-1	TRBV5-6	TGTGCCAGCAGCCGATTGTCCATCCCCAGGGAGCAGTTCTTC	CASSRLSIPREQFF
8	once	NA	TRBJ2-5	TRBV9	TGTGTAAAGGAGACCCAGTACTTC	CVKETQYF
14	once	TRBD2	TRBJ2-5	TRBV4-1	TGCGCCAGCAGCCAAGATGGGGGACTAGGGACCCAGTACTTC	CASSQDGGLGTQYF
16	NA	NA	TRBJ1-4	TRBV28	TGTGCCAGCAGTTCGGACAGCGGGGGCTCTAATGAAAAACTGTTTTTT	CASSSDSGGSNEKLFF
13	NA	NA	TRBJ2-2	TRBV18	TGTGCCAGCTCACCTGGGGGGACCGGGGAGCTGTTTTTT	CASSPGGTGELFF
15	once	NA	TRBJ1-1	TRBV5-8	TGTGCCAGCAGCTGGTCTGGCAGGCTGAACACTGAAGCTTTCTTT	CASSWSGRLNTEAFF
13	NA	NA	TRBJ2-1	TRBV3-1/TRBV3-2	TGTGCCAGCAGCCCTAACCCCTACAATGAGCAGTTCTTC	CASSPNPYNEQFF
14	once	NA	TRBJ1-5	TRBV2	TGTGCCAGCAGTGCAGGGACGTATAATCAGCCCCAGCATTTT	CASSAGTYNQPQHF
15	NA	NA	TRBJ2-1	TRBV7-2	TGTGCCAGCAGCTTAGGCGGCAATTCCTACAATGAGCAGTTCTTC	CASSLGGNSYNEQFF
15	NA	NA	TRBJ1-1	TRBV2	TGTGCCAGCAGCTTACAGGGAGGGACGAACACTGAAGCTTTCTTT	CASSLQGGTNTEAFF
17	once	TRBD2	TRBJ2-3	TRBV6-4	TGTGCCAGCAGTCCCGGGACTAGCGGGGGGGGCACAGATACGCAGTATTTT	CASSPGTSGGGTDTQYF
17	NA	TRBD2	TRBJ2-2	TRBV2	TGTGCCAGCAGTGTCGCAGCGGGGGGGCCGGGCACCGGGGAGCTGTTTTTT	CASSVAAGGPGTGELFF
14	once	NA	TRBJ1-6	TRBV19	TGTGCCAGTAGTATAGATCGTAGAAATTCACCCCTCCACTTT	CASSIDRRNSPLHF
16	NA	NA	TRBJ2-1	TRBV28	TGTGCCAGCAGCCACCGCCCTGCGGCTTACTACAATGAGCAGTTCTTC	CASSHRPAAYYNEQFF
13	NA	TRBD1	TRBJ2-4	TRBV5-6	TGTGCCAGCAGCTTGGCGTCGGGACAGACTCAGTACTTC	CASSLASGQTQYF
13	NA	NA	TRBJ1-1	TRBV4-1	TGCGCCAGCAGCCAAGTAGGACGGGCTGAAGCTTTCTTT	CASSQVGRAEAFF
16	once	NA	TRBJ1-6	TRBV6-4	TGTGCCAGAGACGACCCAGGGAGCTCCTATAATTCACCCCTCCACTTT	CARDDPGSSYNSPLHF
16	NA	TRBD2	TRBJ2-1	TRBV4-1	TGCGCCAGCAGCCAAGATCCACTAGCGGGGGGGCTAAGGCAGTTCTTC	CASSQDPLAGGLRQFF
14	NA	TRBD1	TRBJ1-1	TRBV5-4	TGTGCCAGCAGCGTACAGGGGATCAACACTGAAGCTTTCTTT	CASSVQGINTEAFF
15	few	NA	TRBJ2-3	TRBV5-6	TGTGCCAGCAGCTTGGCATTTGGCACCACAGATACGCAGTATTTT	CASSLAFGTTDTQYF
12	NA	NA	TRBJ1-2	TRBV7-2	TGTGCCAGCAGCTTACTAAACTATGGCTACACCTTC	CASSLLNYGYTF
13	NA	NA	TRBJ1-1	TRBV28	TGTGCCAGCCAGAGGACAGAGAACACTGAAGCTTTCTTT	CASQRTENTEAFF
15	NA	TRBD1	TRBJ1-5	TRBV27	TGTGCCAGCAGACTCGGACAGGAGAGAAATCAGCCCCAGCATTTT	CASRLGQERNQPQHF
16	NA	TRBD2	TRBJ2-1	TRBV11-1	TGTGCCAACTTGAAGGAGCGGGGGAGCTCCTACAATGAGCAGTTCTTC	CANLKERGSSYNEQFF
19	NA	TRBD2	TRBJ2-5	TRBV28	TGTGCCAGCATTAATCCAAGAGCTGGGACTAGCGGGGGGGTTGAGACCCAGTACTTC	CASINPRAGTSGGVETQYF
15	NA	NA	TRBJ1-3	TRBV5-1	TGCGCCAGCAGCTTGGAGGGGTCGTACGGAAACACCATATATTTT	CASSLEGSYGNTIYF
15	NA	NA	TRBJ2-1	TRBV5-4	TGTGCCAGCAGCTTTCAAGGGACTCCCGGGAATGAGCAGTTCTTC	CASSFQGTPGNEQFF
18	NA	NA	TRBJ1-5	TRBV28	TGTGCCAGCAGTTTGGAAGTGGGACAACCATATAGCAATCAGCCCCAGCATTTT	CASSLEVGQPYSNQPQHF
15	NA	TRBD1	TRBJ1-2	TRBV6-5	TGTGCCAGCAGTTACTCGTCGGGACAGAAGGATGGCTACACCTTC	CASSYSSGQKDGYTF
16	NA	TRBD2	TRBJ2-3	TRBV5-1	TGCGCCAGCAGCTTGTCGGCGGGGGGCCGCACAGATACGCAGTATTTT	CASSLSAGGRTDTQYF
13	NA	NA	TRBJ1-2	TRBV4-1	TGCGCCACCTCCCAGGGGCCGGGGTATGGCTACACCTTC	CATSQGPGYGYTF